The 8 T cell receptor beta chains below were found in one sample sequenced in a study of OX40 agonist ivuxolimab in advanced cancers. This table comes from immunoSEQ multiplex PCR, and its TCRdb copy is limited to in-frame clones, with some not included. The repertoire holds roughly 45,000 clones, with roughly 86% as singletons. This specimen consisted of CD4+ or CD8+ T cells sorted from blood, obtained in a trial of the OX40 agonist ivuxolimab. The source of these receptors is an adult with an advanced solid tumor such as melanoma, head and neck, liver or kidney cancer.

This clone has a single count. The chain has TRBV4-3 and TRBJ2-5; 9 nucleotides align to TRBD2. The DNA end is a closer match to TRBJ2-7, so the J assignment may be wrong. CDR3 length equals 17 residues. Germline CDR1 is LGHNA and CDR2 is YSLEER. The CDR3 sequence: CASSQDFLASGTYEQYF. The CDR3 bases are TGCGCCAGCAGCCAAGATTTTCTGGCTAGCGGGACCTACGAGCAGTACTTC.

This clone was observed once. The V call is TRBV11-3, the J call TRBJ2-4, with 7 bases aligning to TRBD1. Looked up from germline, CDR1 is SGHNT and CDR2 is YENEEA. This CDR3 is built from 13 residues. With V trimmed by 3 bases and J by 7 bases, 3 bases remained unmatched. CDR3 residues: CASSLGTDNIQYF. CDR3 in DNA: TGTGCCAGCAGCTTGGGGACAGATAACATTCAGTACTTC.

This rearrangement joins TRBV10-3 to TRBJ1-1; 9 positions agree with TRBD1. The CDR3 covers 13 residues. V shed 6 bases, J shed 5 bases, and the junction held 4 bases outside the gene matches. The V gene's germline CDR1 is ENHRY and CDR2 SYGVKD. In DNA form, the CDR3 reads TGTGCCATCAGGCCGACAGGGGGGACTGAAGCTTTCTTT. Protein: CAIRPTGGTEAFF.

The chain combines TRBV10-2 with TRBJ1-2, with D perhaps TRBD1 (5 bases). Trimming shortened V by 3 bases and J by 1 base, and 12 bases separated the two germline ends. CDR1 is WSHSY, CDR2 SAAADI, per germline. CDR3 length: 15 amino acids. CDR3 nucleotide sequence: TGCGCCAGCAGTGATCAGGGCACGCTTAACTATGGCTACACCTTC. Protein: CASSDQGTLNYGYTF.

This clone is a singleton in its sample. CDR3 region: CASSSPIGGPYEQYF. The CDR3 DNA follows: TGTGCCAGCAGCTCCCCGATTGGGGGGCCCTACGAGCAGTACTTC. The chain couples TRBV2 to TRBJ2-7; D might be TRBD1 or TRBD2, each matching 6 bases. The V gene lost 6 bases and the J gene lost 2 bases, with 17 bases spanning the gap. CDR3 size: 15 residues. CDR1 is SNHLY and CDR2 is FYNNEI in the germline V gene.

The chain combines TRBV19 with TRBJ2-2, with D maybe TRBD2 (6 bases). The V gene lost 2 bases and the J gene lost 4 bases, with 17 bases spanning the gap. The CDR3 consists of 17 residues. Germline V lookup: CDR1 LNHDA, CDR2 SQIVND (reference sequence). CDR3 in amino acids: CASSIPPGRAGTGELFF. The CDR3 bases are TGTGCCAGTAGTATACCCCCCGGGAGAGCGGGCACCGGGGAGCTGTTTTTT.

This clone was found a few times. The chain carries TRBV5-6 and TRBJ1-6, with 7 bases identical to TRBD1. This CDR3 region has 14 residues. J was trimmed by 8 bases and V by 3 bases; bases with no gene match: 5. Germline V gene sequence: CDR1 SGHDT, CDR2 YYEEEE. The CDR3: CASSWTGADSPLHF. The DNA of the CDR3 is TGTGCCAGCAGCTGGACAGGTGCGGATTCACCCCTCCACTTT.

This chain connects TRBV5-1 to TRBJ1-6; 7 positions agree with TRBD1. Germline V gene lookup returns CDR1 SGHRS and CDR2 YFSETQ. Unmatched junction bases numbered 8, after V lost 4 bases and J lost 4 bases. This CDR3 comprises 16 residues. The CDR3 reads CASSLDGQAYNSPLHF. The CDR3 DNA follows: TGCGCCAGCAGCCTGGACGGACAGGCGTATAATTCACCCCTCCACTTT.